The 26 T cell receptor beta chains presented below share a single source sample, sequenced in a study of T cell repertoires in aging, cancer and after chemotherapy. The template was genomic DNA from peripheral blood, not RNA. Rearranged V-D-J TRB sequences were amplified with a mixed TRB-A/B primer pool. TCRdb ran MiXCR on the multiplex PCR reads and lists one entry per CDR3 protein. The sample contains about 2,500 distinct CDR3 sequences, roughly a quarter of which appear only once. The sequencing input was blood. These receptors all stem from a human donor with a solid tumor.

The chain carries TRBV4-3 and TRBJ2-7; the match to TRBD2 covers 10 bases. This CDR3 is built from 16 residues. The ends lost 0 bases at V and 7 bases at J; junction bases unmatched: 9. CDR1 and CDR2 (germline): LGHNA, YSLEER. The CDR3 nucleotides are TGCGCCAGCAGCCAAGAGGGAGCGGGAGGGCCGGGAGAGCAGTACTTC. It codes for CASSQEGAGGPGEQYF.

This clonotype turned up a few times. The rearrangement uses TRBV28 and TRBJ2-7, with 9 bases identical to TRBD2. J gave up 5 bases and V 3 bases, and 5 bases lay outside the gene matches. CDR1 is MDHEN and CDR2 is SYDVKM in the germline V gene. CDR3 length: 14 residues. The CDR3 region has the DNA TGTGCCAGCAGTTTGCGGGAGGGCCGAGACGAGCAGTACTTC. Translation gives CASSLREGRDEQYF.

Turning to this clonotype: With a much larger clone just one base away, this may be a read error. The chain links TRBV5-5 to TRBJ2-7, with D perhaps TRBD1 or TRBD2 (5 bases each). Trimming left V 4 bases short and J 3 bases short, with 14 bases between. The CDR3 spans 14 residues. Germline CDR1 SGHKS, CDR2 YYEKEE (reference sequence). DNA for the CDR3: TGTGCCAGCAGCACCGGACGGGGCAGCTACGAGCAGTACTTC. It encodes CASSTGRGSYEQYF. The whole variable domain, filled in from reference TRBV5-5 and TRBJ2-7, reads DAGVTQSPTHLIKTRGQQVTLRCSPISGHKSVSWYQQVLGQGPQFIFQYYEKEERGRGNFPDRFSARQFPNYSSELNVNALLLGDSALYLCASSTGRGSYEQYFGPGTRLTVT.

The chain uses TRBV20-1 and TRBJ2-5; either TRBD1 or TRBD2 may supply D (5 bases each). V gave up 1 base and J gave up 4 bases, with 19 bases separating them. This CDR3 is built from 16 residues. Germline V gene sequence: CDR1 DFQATT, CDR2 SNEGSKA (reference sequence). CDR3 DNA sequence: TGCAGTGCTAGAGTAACAGGCGATGTGAGGGGAGAGACCCAGTACTTC. As protein: CSARVTGDVRGETQYF.

This clonotype is categorized as medium-sized. J is TRBJ1-2 and V is TRBV6-5; perhaps TRBD1 as D (6 bases). Per the germline V gene, CDR1 is MNHEY and CDR2 is SVGAGI. Trimming took 6 bases from V and 5 from J, leaving 19 bases between them. The CDR3 sequence is 15 residues long. For the CDR3, the DNA is TGTGCCAGCAGCCAGGCGGACAGATCCTGGTATGGCTACACCTTC. It specifies CASSQADRSWYGYTF.

This clonotype is medium-sized in the sample. The chain carries TRBV19 and TRBJ2-1; D possibly corresponds to TRBD2 (7 bases). The germline V gene encodes CDR1 LNHDA and CDR2 SQIVND (reference sequence). The CDR3 extends over 17 amino acids. The V end lost 3 bases, the J end lost 0 bases, and 15 bases lay between the germline ends. The CDR3 loop is CASSMGGTFLSYNEQFF. Written as DNA, the CDR3 is TGTGCCAGTAGTATGGGGGGGACATTTCTCTCCTACAATGAGCAGTTCTTC.

The genes are TRBV11-2 and TRBJ1-1, with 7 bases matching TRBD1. The CDR3 spans 15 residues. CDR1 and CDR2 (germline): SGHAT, FQNNGV. J lost 6 bases, V lost 5 bases, and 12 bases had no gene match. CDR3: CASSKQGPTTSEAFF. The CDR3 nucleotides are TGTGCCAGCAGCAAACAGGGGCCCACGACTTCTGAAGCTTTCTTT.

This clonotype is large (0.1 to 1%) within its sample. The V and J genes are TRBV5-6 and TRBJ2-6; 8 nucleotides match TRBD1. In germline, CDR1 is SGHDT, CDR2 YYEEEE. With V trimmed by 3 bases and J by 3 bases, 2 bases remained unmatched. This CDR3 is 15 amino acids long. The CDR3 DNA is TGTGCCAGCAGCTGGACAGGGATTGGGGCCAACGTCCTGACTTTC. It is translated as CASSWTGIGANVLTF.

V is TRBV29-1 and J is TRBJ2-1; D perhaps matches TRBD2 (6 bases). Germline V gives CDR1 SQVTM, CDR2 ANQGSEA. The length of the CDR3 is 11 residues. V shed 7 bases and J shed 4 bases, with 8 bases lying between them. This CDR3 is CSASEYNEQFF. In DNA form, the CDR3 reads TGCAGCGCTAGCGAATACAATGAGCAGTTCTTC.

By proportion, this clonotype is large. The J gene is TRBJ2-3, the V gene TRBV12-3 or TRBV12-4; D perhaps matches TRBD2 (5 bases). There are 13 residues in the CDR3. Trimming stripped 6 bases from V and 0 bases from J, with 7 bases between. CDR3 nucleotides: TGTGCCAGCAGGCGGACTAGCACAGATACGCAGTATTTT. Translation gives CASRRTSTDTQYF.

The rearrangement uses TRBV13 and TRBJ1-1; D is possibly TRBD1 (5 bases). CDR1 is PRHDT and CDR2 is FYEKMQ in the germline V gene (reference sequence). The CDR3 contains 16 residues. The germline V and J ends were trimmed by 3 bases and 1 base, with 15 bases remaining between them. The CDR3 spells CASSLTPTGQNTEAFF. The DNA of the CDR3 is TGTGCCAGCAGCTTGACACCCACCGGACAGAACACTGAAGCTTTCTTT.

This clonotype occurred a few times. A much larger clone sits a single nucleotide away, making a read error possible. V usage is TRBV7-6 and J usage is TRBJ2-7; D is undetermined. Per germline, CDR1 SGHVS and CDR2 FNYEAQ. The CDR3 consists of 13 residues. V lost 3 bases, J lost 3 bases, and 9 bases lay in between. This CDR3 reads CASSFGSVYEQYF. The CDR3 nucleotides are TGTGCCAGCAGCTTCGGGTCCGTCTACGAGCAGTACTTC.

V is TRBV28 and J is TRBJ2-7; the D is unclear. The germline V gene has CDR1 MDHEN and CDR2 SYDVKM. Trimming took off 1 base at V and 6 bases at J, with 7 bases between the two ends. The CDR3 covers 12 residues. The CDR3 DNA sequence: TGTGCCAGCAGTTTATACTCTGGCGAGCAGTACTTC. Residues: CASSLYSGEQYF.

This clonotype is termed medium-sized. The chain combines TRBV5-6 with TRBJ2-7, with D unresolved. Per germline, CDR1 SGHDT and CDR2 YYEEEE. V lost 0 bases and J 6 bases, leaving 13 bases between the germline ends. The CDR3 has 14 amino acids. The CDR3 spells CASSLGVVTGEQYF. Written as DNA, the CDR3 is TGTGCCAGCAGCTTGGGTGTCGTTACGGGCGAGCAGTACTTC.

By proportion, this clonotype is large. The CDR3 sequence is CAWSAARTSGPNEQFF. CDR3 bases: TGTGCCTGGAGCGCGGCTAGGACTAGCGGGCCAAATGAGCAGTTCTTC. The V call is TRBV30, the J call TRBJ2-1, with 11 bases that match TRBD2. There are 16 residues in the CDR3. The trim removed 3 bases at V and 7 bases at J, leaving 11 bases unmatched. The germline V gene encodes CDR1 GTSNPN and CDR2 SVGIG (reference sequence).

This clonotype is classed as medium-sized. The chain joins TRBV5-1 to TRBJ2-1; 9 bases are a match to TRBD1. This CDR3 is 13 amino acids long. The ends lost 3 bases at V and 9 bases at J; junction bases unmatched: 4. CDR1 and CDR2 (germline): SGHRS, YFSETQ. CDR3 amino acids: CASSWDREGEQFF. Written as DNA, the CDR3 is TGCGCCAGCAGCTGGGACAGGGAGGGTGAGCAGTTCTTC.

The chain combines TRBV28 with TRBJ2-3; 10 nucleotides align to TRBD2. V lost 5 bases and J lost 4; bases outside the gene matches: 3. Germline V gene lookup returns CDR1 MDHEN and CDR2 SYDVKM. This CDR3 comprises 14 residues. The CDR3 DNA sequence: TGTGCCAGCAGTCTAGCGGGAGCGGCAGATACGCAGTATTTT. Protein: CASSLAGAADTQYF.

This clonotype was counted between two and nine times. The chain employs TRBV4-1 and TRBJ2-3, with D uncertain. The CDR3 sequence is 14 residues long. CDR1 is MGHRA, CDR2 YSYEKL, per germline. V lost 0 bases to trimming and J lost 2 bases, with 6 bases between them. CDR3 amino acids: CASSQEATTDTQYF. In nucleotides, the CDR3 is TGCGCCAGCAGCCAAGAGGCCACCACAGATACGCAGTATTTT.

This chain joins TRBV4-3 and TRBJ2-7; 10 nucleotides agree with TRBD2. This CDR3 has 16 residues. Trimming at V came to 5 bases and at J to 0 bases, leaving 7 bases not matched to a gene. CDR1 is LGHNA, CDR2 YSLEER, per germline. The CDR3, as DNA: TGCGCCAGCAGCAAACTAGCGGGAATTGCCTCCTACGAGCAGTACTTC. This gives the protein CASSKLAGIASYEQYF.

The chain uses TRBV24-1 and TRBJ2-2; 14 bases are shared with TRBD2. This CDR3 is built from 18 residues. Germline-derived CDR1 and CDR2 are KGHDR and SFDVKD. Losses at the gene ends were 2 bases for V and 6 bases for J; bases not matched to a gene: 7. The CDR3 is CATSDSPGTSGGAGELFF. The CDR3 bases are TGTGCCACCAGTGATTCCCCCGGGACTAGCGGGGGTGCCGGGGAGCTGTTTTTT.

In this sample, this clonotype turned up once. This chain connects TRBV7-2 to TRBJ1-1; no definite D call. This CDR3 is built from 14 residues. Germline V lookup: CDR1 SGHTA, CDR2 FQGNSA. With 5 bases removed from V and 4 bases from J, the gap between germline ends came to 14 bases. The CDR3 here is CASSPDGGSTEAFF. The DNA for the CDR3 is TGTGCCAGCAGCCCGGACGGTGGGAGCACTGAAGCTTTCTTT.

This clonotype ranks as medium-sized. V gene TRBV12-3 or TRBV12-4 combines with J gene TRBJ1-1; possible D gene TRBD1, 5 bases. This CDR3 is built from 14 residues. Trimming cost V 11 bases and J 0 bases, with 16 bases left between them. DNA of the CDR3: TGTGCCTCAGAGCTCCGGGGCATGAACACTGAAGCTTTCTTT. It translates to CASELRGMNTEAFF.

Only a few counts were recorded for this clonotype. V gene TRBV11-2 combines with J gene TRBJ1-3; maybe TRBD1 (5 bases). This CDR3 has 14 amino acids. The ends were cut back, 4 bases at V and 4 bases at J, with 11 bases in the middle. CDR1 SGHAT and CDR2 FQNNGV come from the germline V gene. The DNA for the CDR3 is TGTGCCAGCAGCTCCTCACGACAGGGAAACACCATATATTTT. This codes for CASSSSRQGNTIYF. Complete variable domain (other parts from reference TRBV11-2 and TRBJ1-3): EAGVAQSPRYKIIEKRQSVAFWCNPISGHATLYWYQQILGQGPKLLIQFQNNGVVDDSQLPKDRFSAERLKGVDSTLKIQPAKLEDSAVYLCASSSSRQGNTIYFGEGSWLTVV.

The gene calls are TRBV11-1 and TRBJ1-4; 7 bases are shared with TRBD1. CDR1 and CDR2 from the germline V gene are SGHAT and FQDESV (reference sequence). V shed 5 bases and J 6 bases; nucleotides not matched to a gene: 6. This CDR3 is 14 amino acids long. The CDR3 nucleotides read TGTGCCAGCAGCCCGGAGACAGGGTATGAAAAACTGTTTTTT. Protein product: CASSPETGYEKLFF.

This chain links TRBV5-3 with TRBJ1-4; 9 positions match TRBD1. TRBV5-3 is labeled an ORF, and its function is uncertain. After removal of 8 bases from V and 7 bases from J, the junction contained 9 bases not matched to a gene. This CDR3 is built from 14 residues. CDR3 region: CASSPGQGSEKLFF. Here the CDR3 DNA reads TGTGCCAGCAGCCCGGGACAGGGTAGTGAAAAACTGTTTTTT.

By frequency in the sample, this clonotype is large. The chain combines TRBV29-1 with TRBJ1-6, with D possibly being TRBD1 (6 bases). CDR1 and CDR2 (germline): SQVTM, ANQGSEA. The CDR3 consists of 12 residues. Trimming left V 6 bases short and J 8 bases short, with 11 bases between. CDR3 in DNA: TGCAGCGTCGGGACAACAGATTCACCCCTCCACTTT. It yields the protein CSVGTTDSPLHF.